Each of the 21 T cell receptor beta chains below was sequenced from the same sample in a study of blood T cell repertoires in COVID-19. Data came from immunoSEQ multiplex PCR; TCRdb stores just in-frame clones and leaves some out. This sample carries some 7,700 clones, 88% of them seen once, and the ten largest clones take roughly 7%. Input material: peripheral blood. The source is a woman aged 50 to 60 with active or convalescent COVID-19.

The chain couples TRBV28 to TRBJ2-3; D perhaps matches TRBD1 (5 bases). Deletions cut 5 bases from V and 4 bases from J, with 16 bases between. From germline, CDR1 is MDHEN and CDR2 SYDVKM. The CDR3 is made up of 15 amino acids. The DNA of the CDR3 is TGTGCCAGCAGTGCCCAGGGTTTAGACGCAGATACGCAGTATTTT. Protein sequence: CASSAQGLDADTQYF.

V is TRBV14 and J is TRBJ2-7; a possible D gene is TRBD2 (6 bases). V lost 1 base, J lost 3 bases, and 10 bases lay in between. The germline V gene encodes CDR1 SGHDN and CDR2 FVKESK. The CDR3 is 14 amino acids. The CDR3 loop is CASSQGRGIYEQYF. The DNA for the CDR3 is TGTGCCAGCAGCCAAGGGCGCGGGATCTACGAGCAGTACTTC. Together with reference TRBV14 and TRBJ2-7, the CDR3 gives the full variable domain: EAGVTQFPSHSVIEKGQTVTLRCDPISGHDNLYWYRRVMGKEIKFLLHFVKESKQDESGMPNNRFLAERTGGTYSTLKVQPAELEDSGVYFCASSQGRGIYEQYFGPGTRLTVT.

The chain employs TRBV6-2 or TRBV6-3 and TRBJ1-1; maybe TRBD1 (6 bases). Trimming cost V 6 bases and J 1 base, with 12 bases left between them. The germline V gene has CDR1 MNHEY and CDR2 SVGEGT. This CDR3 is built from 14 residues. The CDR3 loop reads CASSLRRGNTEAFF. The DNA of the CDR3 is TGTGCCAGCAGCCTACGCAGGGGGAACACTGAAGCTTTCTTT.

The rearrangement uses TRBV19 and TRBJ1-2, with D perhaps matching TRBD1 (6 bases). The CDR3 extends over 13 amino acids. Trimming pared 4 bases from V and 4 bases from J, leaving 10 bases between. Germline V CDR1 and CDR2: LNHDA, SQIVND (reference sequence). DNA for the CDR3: TGTGCCAGTAGTAACAGGGTTGCCTATGGCTACACCTTC. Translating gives CASSNRVAYGYTF.

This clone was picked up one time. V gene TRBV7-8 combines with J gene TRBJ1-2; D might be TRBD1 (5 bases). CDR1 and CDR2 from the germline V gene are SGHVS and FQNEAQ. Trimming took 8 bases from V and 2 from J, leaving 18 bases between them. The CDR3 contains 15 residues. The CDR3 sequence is CASHHGAVTNYGYTF. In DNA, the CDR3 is TGTGCCAGCCATCATGGGGCCGTTACCAACTATGGCTACACCTTC.

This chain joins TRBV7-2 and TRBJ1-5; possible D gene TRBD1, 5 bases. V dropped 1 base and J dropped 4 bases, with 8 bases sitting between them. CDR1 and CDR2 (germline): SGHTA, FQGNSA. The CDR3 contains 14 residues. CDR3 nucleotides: TGTGCCAGCAGCTTAGTGACAGCAAATCAGCCCCAGCATTTT. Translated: CASSLVTANQPQHF.

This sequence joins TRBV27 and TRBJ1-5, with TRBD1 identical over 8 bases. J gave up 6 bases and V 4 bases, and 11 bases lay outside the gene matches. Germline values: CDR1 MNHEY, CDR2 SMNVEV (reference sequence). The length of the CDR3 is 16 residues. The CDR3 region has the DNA TGTGCCAGCAGTTCCCTGCGACAGGGGAATGCTCAGCCCCAGCATTTT. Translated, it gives CASSSLRQGNAQPQHF.

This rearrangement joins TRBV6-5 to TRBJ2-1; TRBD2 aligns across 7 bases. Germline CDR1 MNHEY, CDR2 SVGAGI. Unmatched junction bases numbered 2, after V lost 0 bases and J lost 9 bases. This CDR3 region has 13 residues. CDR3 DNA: TGTGCCAGCAGTTACTCTGGGGGGGTTGAGCAGTTCTTC. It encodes CASSYSGGVEQFF.

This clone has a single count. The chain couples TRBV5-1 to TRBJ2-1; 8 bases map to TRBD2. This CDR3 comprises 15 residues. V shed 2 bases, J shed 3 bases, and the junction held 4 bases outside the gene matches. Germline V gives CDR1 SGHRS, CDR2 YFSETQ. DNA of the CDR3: TGCGCCAGCAGCTTAGCGGGAGAAGTCTACAATGAGCAGTTCTTC. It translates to CASSLAGEVYNEQFF.

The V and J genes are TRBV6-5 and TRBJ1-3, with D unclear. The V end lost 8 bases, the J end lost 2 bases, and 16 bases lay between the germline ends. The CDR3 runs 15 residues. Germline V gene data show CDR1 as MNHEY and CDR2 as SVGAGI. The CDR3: CASRREGGTGNTIYF. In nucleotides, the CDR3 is TGTGCCAGCCGGAGGGAAGGTGGGACTGGAAACACCATATATTTT.

The DNA for the CDR3 is TGTGCCAGCAGCTTAGATTCAGCAGGGGACTATGGCTACACCTTC. As protein: CASSLDSAGDYGYTF. The chain has TRBV11-3 and TRBJ1-2, with a weak D call TRBD1 (6 bases). Germline V lookup: CDR1 SGHNT, CDR2 YENEEA. Trimming took 0 bases from V and 3 from J, leaving 11 bases between them. This CDR3 is built from 15 residues.

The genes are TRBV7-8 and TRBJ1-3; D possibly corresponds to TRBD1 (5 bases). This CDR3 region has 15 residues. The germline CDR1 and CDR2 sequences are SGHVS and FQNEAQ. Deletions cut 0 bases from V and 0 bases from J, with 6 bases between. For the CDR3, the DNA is TGTGCCAGCAGCTTAGCCGGGGGCTCTGGAAACACCATATATTTT. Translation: CASSLAGGSGNTIYF.

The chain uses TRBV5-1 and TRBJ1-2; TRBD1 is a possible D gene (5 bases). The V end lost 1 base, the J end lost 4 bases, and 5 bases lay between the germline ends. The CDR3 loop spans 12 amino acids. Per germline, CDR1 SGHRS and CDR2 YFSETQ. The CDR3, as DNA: TGCGCCAGCAGCTTGCAGGGCTATGGCTACACCTTC. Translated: CASSLQGYGYTF.

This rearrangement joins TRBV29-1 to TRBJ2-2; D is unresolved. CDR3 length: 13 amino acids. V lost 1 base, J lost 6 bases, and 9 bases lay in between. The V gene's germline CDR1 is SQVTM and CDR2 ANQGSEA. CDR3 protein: CSVEAAYAGELFF. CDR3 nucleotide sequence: TGCAGCGTTGAAGCCGCCTACGCCGGGGAGCTGTTTTTT.

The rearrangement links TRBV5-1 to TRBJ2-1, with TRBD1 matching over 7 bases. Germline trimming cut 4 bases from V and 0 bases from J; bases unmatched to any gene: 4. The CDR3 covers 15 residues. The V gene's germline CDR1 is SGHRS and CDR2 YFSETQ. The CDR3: CASSADRDSYNEQFF. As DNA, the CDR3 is TGCGCCAGCAGCGCCGACAGGGACTCCTACAATGAGCAGTTCTTC.

The CDR3 loop is CASTGQGGNQPQHF. CDR3 DNA: TGTGCCAGCACGGGACAGGGGGGAAATCAGCCCCAGCATTTT. The chain is built from TRBV18 and TRBJ1-5; 11 positions match TRBD1. The V gene end was trimmed by 8 bases and the J gene end by 4 bases; junction bases not matched to a gene: 4. This CDR3 is built from 14 residues. Germline assignment: CDR1 KGHSH and CDR2 LQKENI.

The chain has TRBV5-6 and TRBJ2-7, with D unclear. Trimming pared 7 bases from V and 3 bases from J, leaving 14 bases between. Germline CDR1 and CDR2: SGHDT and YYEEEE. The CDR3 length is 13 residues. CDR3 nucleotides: TGTGCCAGCGGTCAGGCGATGGTCTACGAGCAGTACTTC. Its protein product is CASGQAMVYEQYF.

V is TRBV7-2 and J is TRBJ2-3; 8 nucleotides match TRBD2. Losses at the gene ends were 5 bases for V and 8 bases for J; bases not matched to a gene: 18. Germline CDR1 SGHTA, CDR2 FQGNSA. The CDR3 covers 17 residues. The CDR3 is CASSGYGLARKRGTQYF. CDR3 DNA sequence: TGTGCCAGCAGCGGCTACGGACTAGCCAGAAAACGGGGTACGCAGTATTTT.

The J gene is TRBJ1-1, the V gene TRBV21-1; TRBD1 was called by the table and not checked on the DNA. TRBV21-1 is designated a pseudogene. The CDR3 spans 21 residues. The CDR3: CASRQPDRALDSFRTDTEAFF. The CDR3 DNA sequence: TGTGCCAGCCGACAACCAGACAGGGCCTTGGACTCTTTCCGGACAGACACTGAAGCTTTCTTT.

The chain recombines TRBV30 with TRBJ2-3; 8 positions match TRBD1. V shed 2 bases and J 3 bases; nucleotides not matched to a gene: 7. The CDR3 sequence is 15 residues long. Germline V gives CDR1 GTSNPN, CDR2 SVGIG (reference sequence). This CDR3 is CAWSSTGVSTDTQYF. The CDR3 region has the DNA TGTGCCTGGAGTTCGACAGGGGTTAGTACAGATACGCAGTATTTT.

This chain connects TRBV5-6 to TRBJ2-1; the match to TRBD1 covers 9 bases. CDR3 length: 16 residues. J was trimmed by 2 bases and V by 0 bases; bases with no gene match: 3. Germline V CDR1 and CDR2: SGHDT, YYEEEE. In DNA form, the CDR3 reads TGTGCCAGCAGCTTGGAAACAGGGGGCGCCTACAATGAGCAGTTCTTC. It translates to CASSLETGGAYNEQFF.